The 18 T cell receptor beta chains given below trace back to one sample, sequenced in a study of cytomegalovirus exposure and HLA in healthy donors. Only in-frame clones appear in the TCRdb table, and some are missing; sequencing was by immunoSEQ multiplex PCR. This table holds around 150,000 clones, 70% to 90% found once. The sample was PBMCs. The origin of the receptors is a woman in her thirties in good health and CMV-seronegative.

The CDR3 sequence: CASSSRTGPSRETQYF. The CDR3 DNA is TGTGCCAGTAGTAGCCGGACAGGGCCGAGTCGGGAGACCCAGTACTTC. V gene TRBV19 combines with J gene TRBJ2-5, with 8 bases aligning to TRBD1. This CDR3 has 16 amino acids. V lost 4 bases, J lost 5 bases, and 12 bases stayed unmatched. CDR1 is LNHDA and CDR2 is SQIVND in the germline V gene (reference sequence).

The chain is built from TRBV6-5 and TRBJ1-6, with D unclear. The ends were cut back, 6 bases at V and 0 bases at J, with 6 bases in the middle. This CDR3 region has 14 residues. CDR1 and CDR2 (germline): MNHEY, SVGAGI. The CDR3 reads CASRKSSYNSPLHF. Here the CDR3 DNA reads TGTGCCAGCAGGAAGAGCTCCTATAATTCACCCCTCCACTTT.

J is TRBJ2-5 and V is TRBV5-6; 9 bases are a match to TRBD1. The length of the CDR3 is 15 residues. Germline-derived CDR1 and CDR2 are SGHDT and YYEEEE. After removal of 0 bases from V and 4 bases from J, the junction contained 4 bases not matched to a gene. The CDR3 sequence: CASSLGWGQGETQYF. As DNA, the CDR3 is TGTGCCAGCAGCTTGGGTTGGGGACAGGGAGAGACCCAGTACTTC.

The chain is built from TRBV28 and TRBJ1-4, with 7 bases lining up with TRBD1. CDR1 MDHEN and CDR2 SYDVKM come from the germline V gene. Unmatched junction bases numbered 21, after V lost 4 bases and J lost 4 bases. There are 20 residues in the CDR3. Here the CDR3 DNA reads TGTGCCAGCAGTTCTCTCCGACAGGGAACTATTCTTAACCATAATGAAAAACTGTTTTTT. This encodes CASSSLRQGTILNHNEKLFF. The complete variable domain, with remaining parts taken from reference TRBV28 and TRBJ1-4, reads DVKVTQSSRYLVKRTGEKVFLECVQDMDHENMFWYRQDPGLGLRLIYFSYDVKMKEKGDIPEGYSVSREKKERFSLILESASTNQTSMYLCASSSLRQGTILNHNEKLFFGSGTQLSVL.

The chain has TRBV9 and TRBJ2-2; 8 positions match TRBD1. The CDR3 is 15 amino acids. Trimming at V came to 0 bases and at J to 6 bases, leaving 4 bases not matched to a gene. Germline V gives CDR1 SGDLS, CDR2 YYNGEE. DNA for the CDR3: TGTGCCAGCAGCGTAGGGACAGGGCGTGCCGGGGAGCTGTTTTTT. Amino acids: CASSVGTGRAGELFF.

This clone was recorded once. The chain joins TRBV2 to TRBJ2-7; a possible D gene is TRBD2 (5 bases). The germline CDR1 and CDR2 sequences are SNHLY and FYNNEI. The CDR3 sequence is 13 residues long. Trimming removed 6 bases from V and 3 bases from J, with 12 bases in between. For the CDR3, the DNA is TGTGCCAGCAGCCGAAGCCGGGACTACGAGCAGTACTTC. It encodes CASSRSRDYEQYF.

This chain uses TRBV18 with TRBJ1-6; a possible D gene is TRBD1 (6 bases). V gave up 6 bases and J gave up 5 bases, with 14 bases separating them. The CDR3 loop spans 15 amino acids. Per germline, CDR1 KGHSH and CDR2 LQKENI. The DNA of the CDR3 is TGTGCCAGCTCCCCAGAACAGGGAAATAATTCACCCCTCCACTTT. Amino acid sequence: CASSPEQGNNSPLHF.

There are a few counts of this clone. The chain is built from TRBV5-4 and TRBJ2-7; D uncertain. The CDR3 length is 14 residues. Germline V lookup: CDR1 SGHNT, CDR2 YYREEE (reference sequence). V lost 4 bases, J lost 5 bases, and 16 bases lay in between. CDR3 nucleotides: TGTGCCAGCAGCAACTTCGCTAGTATCCACGAGCAGTACTTC. It yields the protein CASSNFASIHEQYF. The complete variable domain, with remaining parts taken from reference TRBV5-4 and TRBJ2-7, reads ETGVTQSPTHLIKTRGQQVTLRCSSQSGHNTVSWYQQALGQGPQFIFQYYREEENGRGNFPPRFSGLQFPNYSSELNVNALELDDSALYLCASSNFASIHEQYFGPGTRLTVT.

The chain links TRBV12-5 to TRBJ2-1, with D perhaps matching TRBD2 (5 bases). Trimming shortened V by 5 bases and J by 7 bases, and 12 bases separated the two germline ends. The V gene's germline CDR1 is LGHNT and CDR2 FRNRAP. This CDR3 region has 13 residues. CDR3 DNA sequence: TGTGCTAGTGGTCCACCGTCGGGAAATGAGCAGTTCTTC. Protein sequence: CASGPPSGNEQFF. Filled out from reference TRBV12-5 and TRBJ2-1, the complete variable domain reads DARVTQTPRHKVTEMGQEVTMRCQPILGHNTVFWYRQTMMQGLELLAYFRNRAPLDDSGMPKDRFSAEMPDATLATLKIQPSEPRDSAVYFCASGPPSGNEQFFGPGTRLTVL.

This clone was counted a few times. The genes are TRBV7-9 and TRBJ1-2; TRBD1 matches 7 bases. The V gene end was trimmed by 5 bases and the J gene end by 7 bases; junction bases not matched to a gene: 7. Germline V gene lookup returns CDR1 SEHNR and CDR2 FQNEAQ (reference sequence). CDR3 length: 13 residues. CDR3 loop: CASSTGDTRGYTF. The CDR3 region has the DNA TGTGCCAGCAGCACAGGGGATACTCGTGGCTACACCTTC.

This rearrangement joins TRBV28 to TRBJ1-1; perhaps TRBD1 as D (5 bases). This CDR3 has 16 residues. V lost 7 bases to trimming and J lost 1 base, with 19 bases between them. Germline V CDR1 and CDR2: MDHEN, SYDVKM. The CDR3 DNA reads TGTGCCAGCACTAACTCGGGGGGGAGAGCGAACACTGAAGCTTTCTTT. Encoded protein: CASTNSGGRANTEAFF.

V and J are TRBV28 and TRBJ2-3, with 8 bases fitting TRBD2. Losses at the gene ends were 6 bases for V and 0 bases for J; bases not matched to a gene: 2. CDR1 and CDR2 (germline): MDHEN, SYDVKM. CDR3 length equals 14 residues. CDR3 protein: CASSGGRSTDTQYF. The CDR3 DNA reads TGTGCCAGCAGCGGCGGGAGGAGCACAGATACGCAGTATTTT.

This sequence joins TRBV5-8 and TRBJ2-1; TRBD2 might be the D (5 bases). V shed 4 bases and J shed 3 bases, with 8 bases lying between them. Germline CDR1 and CDR2: SGHTS and YDEGEE. The CDR3 totals 13 residues. CDR3 residues: CASSHGLYNEQFF. CDR3 DNA: TGTGCCAGCAGCCACGGACTCTACAATGAGCAGTTCTTC.

Regarding this clone: The same CDR3 arises from other DNA sequences in this sample as well. The genes are TRBV9 and TRBJ1-1, with no clear D. V was trimmed by 2 bases and J by 1 base, leaving 9 bases between them. Germline CDR1 is SGDLS and CDR2 is YYNGEE. The CDR3 is 14 amino acids. This CDR3 is CASSVSGWNTEAFF. The DNA for the CDR3 is TGTGCCAGCAGCGTCAGCGGGTGGAACACTGAAGCTTTCTTT.

This chain links TRBV9 with TRBJ1-2, with TRBD1 identical over 10 bases. V shed 3 bases, J shed 4 bases, and the junction held 3 bases outside the gene matches. The CDR3 sequence is 14 residues long. Germline V gene lookup returns CDR1 SGDLS and CDR2 YYNGEE. The CDR3 coding sequence is TGTGCCAGCAGCGGGGGACAGGGGCCCTATGGCTACACCTTC. It specifies CASSGGQGPYGYTF.

The rearrangement uses TRBV5-4 and TRBJ2-7, with D perhaps matching TRBD1 or TRBD2 (6 bases each). This CDR3 spans 13 amino acids. The germline V gene encodes CDR1 SGHNT and CDR2 YYREEE (reference sequence). V gave up 10 bases and J gave up 6 bases, with 20 bases separating them. The chain's CDR3 is CAGPGFGGCEQYF. CDR3 in DNA: TGTGCCGGCCCCGGCTTCGGGGGCTGCGAGCAGTACTTC.

The chain employs TRBV7-3 and TRBJ1-5, with 7 bases identical to TRBD1. V lost 1 base, J lost 7 bases, and 7 bases stayed unmatched. The CDR3 runs 15 residues. CDR1 SGHTA and CDR2 FQGTGA come from the germline V gene. The CDR3: CASSLKGGGDQPQHF. CDR3 nucleotides: TGTGCCAGCAGCTTAAAAGGAGGGGGCGACCAGCCCCAGCATTTT.

The sample holds a few counts of this clone. The chain recombines TRBV10-3 with TRBJ1-6; tentatively, D is TRBD1 (6 bases). The CDR3 runs 15 residues. CDR1 ENHRY and CDR2 SYGVKD come from the germline V gene. V lost 0 bases to trimming and J lost 14 bases, with 17 bases between them. CDR3 sequence: CAISESVGTRLSLHF. CDR3 DNA sequence: TGTGCCATCAGTGAGTCGGTAGGGACAAGATTATCCCTCCACTTT.